This T cell receptor (beta chain) stems from a study of sequential checkpoint blockade in melanoma (dated by TCRdb to between 2019 and 2020). General notes on the study: Patients were assigned by 1:1 randomization to either first-line nivolumab followed by ipilimumab (arm A) or ipilimumab followed by nivolumab (arm B). Maintenance nivolumab came after both trial sequences.

The germline V gene supplies CDR1 SQVTM and CDR2 ANQGSEA. The CDR3 contains 14 residues, cysteine and phenylalanine counted. Only the CDR3 DNA stays, 42 bases, in frame from base 1. V drops 7 bases and J drops 9 bases, leaving 22 bases in between. On this clone: The antigen this receptor binds is unknown. No base qualities exist here, and no much larger clone lies one base off it.

What this sample's treatment or condition label stands for: randomized to nivolumab then ipilimumab (arm A) or the reverse (arm B). Prior DNA-damaging chemotherapy had not been received by any trial patient. Live CD3+CD8+ cells negative for CD19 and CD56 were sorted from thawed PBMCs on a FACS Aria II flow cytometer. Samples came from patients with melanoma in CheckMate 064, a randomized, open-label phase II trial of sequential checkpoint blockade. Peripheral blood mononuclear cells were collected by leukapheresis, purified with Ficoll-Paque, and frozen in human serum with roughly 9.9% DMSO. Purity of sorted blood CD3+CD8+ cells was verified at >98% immediately after sorting, followed by DNA extraction. The investigation overall reported the following: The response-prediction model combining TCR metrics and mutation burden needs validation in larger, independent patient cohorts.

The immunoSEQ Assay was used to immunosequence TCRbeta CDR3 regions from genomic DNA. Before high-throughput sequencing, the genomic DNA was amplified using bias-controlled multiplex PCR. Concerning the study's data processing: To quantify the absolute abundance of each unique TCRbeta CDR3 region, the sequences were collapsed and filtered. Clonality, defined as 1 minus Pielou's evenness, was calculated using only productive rearrangements. Clones with significantly greater frequencies in on-treatment versus baseline samples were identified using a previously published method. Here the immuneACCESS table is served through TCRdb, limited to in-frame sequences with V and J called. Missing clones are a known gap in these copies; in checked studies unresolved V genes cover under half, and the rest lacks a known reason. Clone size and V and J calls were adopted from that table, with D and trimming inferred from the DNA. The sample data list about 11,000 clones, and nearly 80% of these were observed just once. The ten biggest clones cover about 11% of the sample.

The V and J genes are TRBV29-1 and TRBJ2-1; the D gene lacks a confident call. This clonotype was sampled from a human donor with melanoma. The input for sequencing was CD8+ T cells sorted from blood (inferred from file names), taken from a patient given nivolumab and ipilimumab in sequence. For the CDR3, the sequence is CSAFPSKVKSEQFF. The DNA is as follows: TGCAGCGCCTTCCCTAGTAAAGTTAAGAGTGAGCAGTTCTTC.